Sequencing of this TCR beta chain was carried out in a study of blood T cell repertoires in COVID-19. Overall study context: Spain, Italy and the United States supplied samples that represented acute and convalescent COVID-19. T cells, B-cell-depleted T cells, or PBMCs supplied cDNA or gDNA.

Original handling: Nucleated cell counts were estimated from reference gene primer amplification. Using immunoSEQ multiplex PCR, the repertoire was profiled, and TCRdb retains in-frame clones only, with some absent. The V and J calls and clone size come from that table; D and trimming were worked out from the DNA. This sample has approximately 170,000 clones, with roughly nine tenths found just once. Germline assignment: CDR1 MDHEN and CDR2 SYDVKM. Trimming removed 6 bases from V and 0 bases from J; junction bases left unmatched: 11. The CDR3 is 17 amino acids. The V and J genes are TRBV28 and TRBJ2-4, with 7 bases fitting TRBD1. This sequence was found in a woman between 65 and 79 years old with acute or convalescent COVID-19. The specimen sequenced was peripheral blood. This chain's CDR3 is CASRNTGTVLAKNIQYF. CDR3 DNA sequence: TGTGCCAGCAGGAATACTGGGACAGTCCTAGCCAAAAACATTCAGTACTTC.